The present T cell receptor beta chain was sequenced within a study of cytomegalovirus exposure and HLA in healthy donors. Trimming shortened V by 6 bases and J by 3 bases, and 12 bases separated the two germline ends. CDR3 length: 14 residues. The germline gives CDR1 LNHDA, CDR2 SQIVND (reference sequence). This clone was recorded once. The PCR had 60 Vbeta and 13 Jbeta primers. Here immunoSEQ multiplex PCR was the method, and the copy in TCRdb shows in-frame clones only, minus some. In the table there are around 210,000 clones, 78% of which are singletons. V and J are TRBV19 and TRBJ1-5, with a weak D call TRBD1 (5 bases). The receptor comes from a boy between 10 and 17 years old in good health and CMV-seronegative. The source material was PBMCs. CDR3 nucleotide sequence: TGTGCCAGTAGGATACAAGGGGCCAATCAGCCCCAGCATTTT. Encoded protein: CASRIQGANQPQHF.